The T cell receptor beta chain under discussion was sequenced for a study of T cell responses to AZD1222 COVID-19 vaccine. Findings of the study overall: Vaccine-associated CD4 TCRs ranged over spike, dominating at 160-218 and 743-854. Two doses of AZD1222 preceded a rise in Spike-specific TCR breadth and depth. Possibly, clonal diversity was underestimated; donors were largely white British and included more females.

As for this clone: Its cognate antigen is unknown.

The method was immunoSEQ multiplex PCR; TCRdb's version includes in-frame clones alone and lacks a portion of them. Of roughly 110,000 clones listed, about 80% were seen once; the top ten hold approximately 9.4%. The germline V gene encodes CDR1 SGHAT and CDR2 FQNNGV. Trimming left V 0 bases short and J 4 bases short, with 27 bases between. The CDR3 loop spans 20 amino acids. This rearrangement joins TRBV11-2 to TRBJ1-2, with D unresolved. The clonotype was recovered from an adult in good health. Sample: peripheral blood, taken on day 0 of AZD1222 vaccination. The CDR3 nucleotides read TGTGCCAGCAGCTTAGAATGGGGAGCTTACGGGGATCGAAAAAGCTATGGCTACACCTTC. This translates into CASSLEWGAYGDRKSYGYTF.